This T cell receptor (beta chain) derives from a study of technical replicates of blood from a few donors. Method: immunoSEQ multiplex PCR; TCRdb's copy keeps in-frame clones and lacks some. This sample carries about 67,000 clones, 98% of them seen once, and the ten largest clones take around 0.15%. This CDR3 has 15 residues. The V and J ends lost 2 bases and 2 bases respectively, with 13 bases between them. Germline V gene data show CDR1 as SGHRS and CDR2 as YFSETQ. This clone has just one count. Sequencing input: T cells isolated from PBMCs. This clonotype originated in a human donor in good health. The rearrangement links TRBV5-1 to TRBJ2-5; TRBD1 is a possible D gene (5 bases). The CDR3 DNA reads TGCGCCAGCAGCTTTGGTCCAGGGATACAAGAGACCCAGTACTTC. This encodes CASSFGPGIQETQYF. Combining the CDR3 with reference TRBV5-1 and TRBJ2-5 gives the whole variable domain KAGVTQTPRYLIKTRGQQVTLSCSPISGHRSVSWYQQTPGQGLQFLFEYFSETQRNKGNFPGRFSGRQFSNSRSEMNVSTLELGDSALYLCASSFGPGIQETQYFGPGTRLLVL.